This TCR beta chain was identified in a study of shared T cell receptors in the human thymus. TCRdb's table, derived via immunoSEQ multiplex PCR, lists solely in-frame clones and lacks some. The sample has hundreds of thousands of clones; over 75% are singletons. V lost 2 bases to trimming and J lost 5 bases, with 3 bases between them. In germline, CDR1 is MGHDK, CDR2 SYGVNS. This CDR3 is 11 amino acids long. The same data also went into a second study, on human thymus T cells. This second study notes: Repertoires sampled from thymus and blood appeared biased in V and J gene usage.

Material: thymocytes. The chain links TRBV25-1 to TRBJ2-5; D unclear. The clonotype originates from a boy younger than two with a congenital heart defect. The CDR3 here is CASSEAETQYF. CDR3 nucleotides: TGTGCCAGCAGTGAAGCGGAGACCCAGTACTTC.